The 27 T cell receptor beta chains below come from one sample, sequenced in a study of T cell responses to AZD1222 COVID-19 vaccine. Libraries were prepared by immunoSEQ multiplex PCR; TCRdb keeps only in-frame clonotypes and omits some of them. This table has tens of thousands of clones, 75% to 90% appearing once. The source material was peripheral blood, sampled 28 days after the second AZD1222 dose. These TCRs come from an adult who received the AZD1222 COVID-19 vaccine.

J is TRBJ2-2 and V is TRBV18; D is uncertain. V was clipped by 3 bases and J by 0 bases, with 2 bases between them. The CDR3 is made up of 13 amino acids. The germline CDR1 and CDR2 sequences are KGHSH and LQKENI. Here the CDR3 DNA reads TGTGCCAGCTCACCTCCGAACACCGGGGAGCTGTTTTTT. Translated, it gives CASSPPNTGELFF.

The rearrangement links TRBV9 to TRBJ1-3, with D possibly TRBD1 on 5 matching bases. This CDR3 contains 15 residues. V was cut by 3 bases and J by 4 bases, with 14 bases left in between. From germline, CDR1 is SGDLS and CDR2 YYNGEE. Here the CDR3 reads CASSGPGSLGNTIYF. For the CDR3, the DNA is TGTGCCAGCAGCGGACCAGGGTCACTAGGAAACACCATATATTTT. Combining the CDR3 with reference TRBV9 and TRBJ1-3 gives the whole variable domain DSGVTQTPKHLITATGQRVTLRCSPRSGDLSVYWYQQSLDQGLQFLIQYYNGEERAKGNILERFSAQQFPDLHSELNLSSLELGDSALYFCASSGPGSLGNTIYFGEGSWLTVV.

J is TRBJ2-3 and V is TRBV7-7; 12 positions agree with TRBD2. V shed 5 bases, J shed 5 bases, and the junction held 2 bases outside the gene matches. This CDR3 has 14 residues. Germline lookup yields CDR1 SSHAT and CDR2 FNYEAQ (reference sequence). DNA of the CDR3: TGTGCCAGCAGCCCGACTAGCGGGAGAGATACGCAGTATTTT. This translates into CASSPTSGRDTQYF.

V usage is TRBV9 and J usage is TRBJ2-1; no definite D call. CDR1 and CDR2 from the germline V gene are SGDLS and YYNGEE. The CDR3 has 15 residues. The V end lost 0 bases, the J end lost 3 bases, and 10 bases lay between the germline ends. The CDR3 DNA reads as TGTGCCAGCAGCGTAGAAAATCAAGTCTACAATGAGCAGTTCTTC. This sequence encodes CASSVENQVYNEQFF.

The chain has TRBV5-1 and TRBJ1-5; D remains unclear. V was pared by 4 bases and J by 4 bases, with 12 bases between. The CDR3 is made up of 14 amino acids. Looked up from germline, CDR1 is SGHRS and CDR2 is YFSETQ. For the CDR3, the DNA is TGCGCCAGCAGCCCTGGTCACACAAATCAGCCCCAGCATTTT. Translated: CASSPGHTNQPQHF.

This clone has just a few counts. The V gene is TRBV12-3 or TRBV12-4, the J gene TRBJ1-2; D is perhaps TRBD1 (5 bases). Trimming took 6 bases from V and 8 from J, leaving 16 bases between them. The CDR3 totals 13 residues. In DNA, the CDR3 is TGTGCCAGCAGCGACGGGGGACTTTACGGCTACACCTTC. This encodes CASSDGGLYGYTF.

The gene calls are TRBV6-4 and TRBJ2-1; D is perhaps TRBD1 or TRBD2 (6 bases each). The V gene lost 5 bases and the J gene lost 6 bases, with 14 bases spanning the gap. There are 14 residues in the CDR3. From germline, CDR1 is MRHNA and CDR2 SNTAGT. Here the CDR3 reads CASSRGDIGNEQFF. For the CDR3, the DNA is TGTGCCAGCAGTAGGGGGGACATCGGCAATGAGCAGTTCTTC.

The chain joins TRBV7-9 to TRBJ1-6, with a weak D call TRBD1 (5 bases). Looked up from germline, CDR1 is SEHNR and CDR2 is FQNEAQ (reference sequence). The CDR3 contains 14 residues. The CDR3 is CAVDSNKGNSPLHF. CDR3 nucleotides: TGTGCTGTTGACTCGAATAAGGGGAATTCACCCCTCCACTTT.

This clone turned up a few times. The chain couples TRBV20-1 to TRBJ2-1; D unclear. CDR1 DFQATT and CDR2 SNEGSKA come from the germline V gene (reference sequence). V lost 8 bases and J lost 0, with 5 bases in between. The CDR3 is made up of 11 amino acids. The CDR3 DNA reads TGCAGTCTTCCCTCCTACAATGAGCAGTTCTTC. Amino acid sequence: CSLPSYNEQFF.

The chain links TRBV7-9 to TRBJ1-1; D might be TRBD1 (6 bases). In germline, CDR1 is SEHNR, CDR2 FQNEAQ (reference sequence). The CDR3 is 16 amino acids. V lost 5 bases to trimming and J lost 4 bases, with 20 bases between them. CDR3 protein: CASSTTSGGARTEAFF. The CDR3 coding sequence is TGTGCCAGCAGCACCACCTCGGGGGGGGCGCGCACTGAAGCTTTCTTT. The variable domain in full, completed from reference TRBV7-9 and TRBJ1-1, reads DTGVSQNPRHKITKRGQNVTFRCDPISEHNRLYWYRQTLGQGPEFLTYFQNEAQLEKSRLLSDRFSAERPKGSFSTLEIQRTEQGDSAMYLCASSTTSGGARTEAFFGQGTRLTVV.

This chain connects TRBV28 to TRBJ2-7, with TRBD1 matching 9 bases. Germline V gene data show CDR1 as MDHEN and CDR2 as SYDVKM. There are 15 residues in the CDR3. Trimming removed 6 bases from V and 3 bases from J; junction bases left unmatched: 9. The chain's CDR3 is CASSDPGQGSYEQYF. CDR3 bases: TGTGCCAGCAGCGACCCCGGACAGGGGAGCTACGAGCAGTACTTC.

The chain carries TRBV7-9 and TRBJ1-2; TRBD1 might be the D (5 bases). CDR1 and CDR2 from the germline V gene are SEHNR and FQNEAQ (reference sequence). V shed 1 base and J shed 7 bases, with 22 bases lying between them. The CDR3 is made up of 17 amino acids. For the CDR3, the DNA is TGTGCCAGCAGCTTAGAGATCGGAACAGGAGCCTTCGGTGGCTACACCTTC. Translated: CASSLEIGTGAFGGYTF.

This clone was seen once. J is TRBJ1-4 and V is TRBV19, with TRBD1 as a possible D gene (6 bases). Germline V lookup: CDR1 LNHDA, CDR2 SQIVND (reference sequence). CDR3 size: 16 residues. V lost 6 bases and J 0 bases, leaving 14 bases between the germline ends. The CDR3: CASRPDRKATNEKLFF. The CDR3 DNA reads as TGTGCCAGTAGGCCGGACAGAAAAGCAACTAATGAAAAACTGTTTTTT.

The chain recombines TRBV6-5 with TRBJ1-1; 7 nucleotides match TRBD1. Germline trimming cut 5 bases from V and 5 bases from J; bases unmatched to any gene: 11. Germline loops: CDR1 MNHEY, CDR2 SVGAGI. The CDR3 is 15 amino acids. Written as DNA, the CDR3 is TGTGCCAGCAGTCTCACAGGGGCCCTTCGGACTGAAGCTTTCTTT. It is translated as CASSLTGALRTEAFF.

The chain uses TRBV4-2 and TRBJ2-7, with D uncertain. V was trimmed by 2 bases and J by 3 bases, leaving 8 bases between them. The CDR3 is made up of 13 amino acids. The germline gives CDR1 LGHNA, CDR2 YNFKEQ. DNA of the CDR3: TGTGCCAGCAGCCAAAATTACGGCTACGAGCAGTACTTC. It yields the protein CASSQNYGYEQYF.

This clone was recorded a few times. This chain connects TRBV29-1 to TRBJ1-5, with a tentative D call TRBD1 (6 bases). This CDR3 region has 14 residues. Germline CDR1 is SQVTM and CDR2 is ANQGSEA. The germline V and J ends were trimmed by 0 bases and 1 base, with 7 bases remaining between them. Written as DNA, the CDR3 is TGCAGCGTTGAAGATGGGGGCAGCAATCAGCCCCAGCATTTT. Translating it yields CSVEDGGSNQPQHF.

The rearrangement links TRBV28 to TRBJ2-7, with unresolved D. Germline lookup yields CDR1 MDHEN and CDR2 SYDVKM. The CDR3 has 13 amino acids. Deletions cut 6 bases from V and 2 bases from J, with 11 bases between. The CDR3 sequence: CASRTQVTYEQYF. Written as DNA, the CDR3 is TGTGCCAGCAGAACTCAGGTCACCTACGAGCAGTACTTC.

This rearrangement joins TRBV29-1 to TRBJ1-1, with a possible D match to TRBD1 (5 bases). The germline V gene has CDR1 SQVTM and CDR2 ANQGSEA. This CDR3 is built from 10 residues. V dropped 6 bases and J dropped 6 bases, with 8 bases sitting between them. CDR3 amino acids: CSVRQPEAFF. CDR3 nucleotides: TGCAGCGTACGACAGCCTGAAGCTTTCTTT.

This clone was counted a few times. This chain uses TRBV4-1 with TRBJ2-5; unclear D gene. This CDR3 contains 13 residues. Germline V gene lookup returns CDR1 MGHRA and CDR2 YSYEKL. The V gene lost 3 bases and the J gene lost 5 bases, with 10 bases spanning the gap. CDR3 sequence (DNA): TGCGCCAGCAGCCAGCCCGGTGGGGAGACCCAGTACTTC. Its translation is CASSQPGGETQYF.

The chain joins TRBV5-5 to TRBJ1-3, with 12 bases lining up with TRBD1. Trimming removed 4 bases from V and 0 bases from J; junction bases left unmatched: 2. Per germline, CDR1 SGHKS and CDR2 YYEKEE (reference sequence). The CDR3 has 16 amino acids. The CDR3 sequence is CASSGTGGASGNTIYF. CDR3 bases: TGTGCCAGCAGCGGGACAGGGGGCGCCTCTGGAAACACCATATATTTT.

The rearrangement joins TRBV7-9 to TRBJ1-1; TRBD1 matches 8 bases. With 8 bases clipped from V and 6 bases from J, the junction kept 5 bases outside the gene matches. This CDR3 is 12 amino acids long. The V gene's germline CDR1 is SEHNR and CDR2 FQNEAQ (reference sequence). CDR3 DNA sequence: TGTGCCAGCCGCCAGGGGGCGTCTGAAGCTTTCTTT. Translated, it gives CASRQGASEAFF.

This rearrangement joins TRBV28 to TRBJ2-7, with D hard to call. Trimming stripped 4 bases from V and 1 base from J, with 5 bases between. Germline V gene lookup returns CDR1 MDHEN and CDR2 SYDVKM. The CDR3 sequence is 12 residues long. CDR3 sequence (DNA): TGTGCCAGCAGTTACACTTCCTACGAGCAGTACTTC. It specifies CASSYTSYEQYF. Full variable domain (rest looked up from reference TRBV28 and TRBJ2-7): DVKVTQSSRYLVKRTGEKVFLECVQDMDHENMFWYRQDPGLGLRLIYFSYDVKMKEKGDIPEGYSVSREKKERFSLILESASTNQTSMYLCASSYTSYEQYFGPGTRLTVT.

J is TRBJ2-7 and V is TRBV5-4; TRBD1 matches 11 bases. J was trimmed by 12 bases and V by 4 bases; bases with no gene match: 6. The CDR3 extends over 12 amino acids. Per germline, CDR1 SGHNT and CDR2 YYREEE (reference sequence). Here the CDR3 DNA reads TGTGCCAGCAGCCTTGGACAGGGGGCCGCGTACTTC. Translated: CASSLGQGAAYF.

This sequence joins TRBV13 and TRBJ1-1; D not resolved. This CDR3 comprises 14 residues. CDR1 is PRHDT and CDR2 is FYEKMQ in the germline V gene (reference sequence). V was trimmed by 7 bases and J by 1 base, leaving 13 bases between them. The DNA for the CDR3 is TGTGCCAGCACCCATCCCGGGGAGAACACTGAAGCTTTCTTT. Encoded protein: CASTHPGENTEAFF.

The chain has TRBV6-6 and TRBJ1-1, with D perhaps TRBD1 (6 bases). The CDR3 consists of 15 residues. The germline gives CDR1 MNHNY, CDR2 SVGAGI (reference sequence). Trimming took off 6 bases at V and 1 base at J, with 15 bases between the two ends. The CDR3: CASRLTSGQNTEAFF. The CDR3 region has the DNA TGTGCCAGCAGGTTGACTTCGGGACAGAACACTGAAGCTTTCTTT.

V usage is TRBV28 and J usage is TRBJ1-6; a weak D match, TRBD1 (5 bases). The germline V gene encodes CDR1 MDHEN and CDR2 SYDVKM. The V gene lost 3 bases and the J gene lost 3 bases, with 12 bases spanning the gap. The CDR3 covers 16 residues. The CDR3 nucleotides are TGTGCCAGCAGTTTGGGCAGGGACTACTATAATTCACCCCTCCACTTT. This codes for CASSLGRDYYNSPLHF. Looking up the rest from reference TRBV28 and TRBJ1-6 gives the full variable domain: DVKVTQSSRYLVKRTGEKVFLECVQDMDHENMFWYRQDPGLGLRLIYFSYDVKMKEKGDIPEGYSVSREKKERFSLILESASTNQTSMYLCASSLGRDYYNSPLHFGNGTRLTVT.

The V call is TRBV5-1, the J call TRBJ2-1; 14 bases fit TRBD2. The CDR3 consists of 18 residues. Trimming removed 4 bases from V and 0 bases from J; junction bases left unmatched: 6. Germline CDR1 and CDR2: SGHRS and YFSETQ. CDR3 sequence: CASSRTSGRLSSYNEQFF. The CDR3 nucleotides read TGCGCCAGCAGCCGGACTAGCGGGAGGCTGAGCTCCTACAATGAGCAGTTCTTC. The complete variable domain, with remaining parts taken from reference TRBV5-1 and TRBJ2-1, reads KAGVTQTPRYLIKTRGQQVTLSCSPISGHRSVSWYQQTPGQGLQFLFEYFSETQRNKGNFPGRFSGRQFSNSRSEMNVSTLELGDSALYLCASSRTSGRLSSYNEQFFGPGTRLTVL.